Included here is one TCR beta chain sequence, with context. The antigen is undetermined. These data are taken from a study of T cell responses to AZD1222 COVID-19 vaccine. Findings and caveats of the study: Reports indicate that nearly half of spike-specific TCRs are directed at unmutated variant regions. Of the AZD1222 recipients, only 5 to 7 were seropositive at baseline. The CD4 TCRs associated with vaccination extended across spike and predominated at 160-218 and 743-854.

Assay: immunoSEQ multiplex PCR; the TCRdb copy retains only in-frame clones and omits some. The sample carries 77,000 or so clones, over 75% recorded once. Losses at the gene ends were 10 bases for V and 0 bases for J; bases not matched to a gene: 20. The CDR3 spans 18 residues. The V gene's germline CDR1 is MDHEN and CDR2 SYDVKM. The sequence came from an adult in good health. This chain links TRBV28 with TRBJ1-2, with 7 bases that match TRBD1. The specimen comprised peripheral blood, sampled on day 0 of AZD1222 vaccination. CDR3 sequence reads: CATTIPTGQLLANYGYTF. The CDR3, as DNA: TGTGCCACCACTATTCCCACGGGACAGCTTCTAGCTAACTATGGCTACACCTTC.